The source of this T cell receptor (beta chain) is a study of shared clonotypes between healthy human individuals. Study in general: In total, the donors were two women and a few men aged 18 to 49. There were three CD4 naive, three CD4 memory, two CD8 naive and one CD8 memory plates per donor.

Points from the study as a whole: Among four donors, roughly 5.4% of naive CD4 clonotypes were found in common.

Germline V gene lookup returns CDR1 MGHRA and CDR2 YSYEKL. V shed 4 bases and J 5 bases; nucleotides not matched to a gene: 9. The CDR3 covers 17 residues. In the authors' workflow: In the immunoSEQ data, sequences were junction-only and lacked quality scores, so filtering differed. Assay: immunoSEQ multiplex PCR; the TCRdb copy retains only in-frame clones and omits some. That table supplies the V and J calls and clone size; D and trimming were determined from the DNA. The repertoire includes over 2 million clones, under 95% of them detected once, and 0.37% sits in the top ten. About this clone: Its antigen is unknown.

The chain is built from TRBV4-1 and TRBJ2-3; 13 bases fit TRBD2. The specimen was naive CD4+ T cells from PBMCs. The subset here: CD45RA+ positively selected. This sequence was found in a man between 18 and 29 years old in good health. Some clones in this sample may be carry-over from other donors' samples. CDR3 sequence reads: CASSRSGLAGDGDTQYF. DNA of the CDR3: TGCGCCAGCAGCCGATCCGGACTAGCGGGAGATGGAGATACGCAGTATTTT.